This T cell receptor beta chain comes out of a study of siplizumab effects on memory and regulatory T cells. Findings of the study overall: Where siplizumab was present, mappable alloreactive CD4+ clones averaged roughly 72% Treg-derived, compared with 26.9% in controls. Only a minority of proliferating CD4+ or CD8+ clones had an assignable naive or memory phenotype, with roughly 80-97% lacking one.

Trimming stripped 6 bases from V and 8 bases from J, with 13 bases between. The CDR3 is made up of 12 amino acids. Germline CDR1 and CDR2: MNHEY and SMNVEV (reference sequence). TCR templates, 75,000 to 100,000 per sample, were assayed. Sequencing was performed with immunoSEQ multiplex PCR; in TCRdb, only in-frame clones are kept and a portion is missing. The sample includes about 26,000 clones, 70% to 85% of them seen just once. Unstimulated naive, memory, effector memory and TEMRA subsets underwent sequencing in three donor pairs. This clone has just one count. Its antigen remains unidentified. The sequencing input was memory CD4+ T cells sorted from blood. This clonotype originated in a human donor in good health. The chain uses TRBV27 and TRBJ1-2; a possible D gene is TRBD1 (5 bases). The DNA of the CDR3 is TGTGCCAGCAGGTCGGGGCCAGGAGGCTACACCTTC. Translation: CASRSGPGGYTF.